This TCR beta chain derives from a study of T cells expressing NK-cell markers. On the study more broadly: Repertoires of TCR beta were obtained from T cells sorted as CD3+CD56+NKG2C+, CD3+CD56+NKG2C- and CD3+CD56-NKG2C+. Findings of the study overall: HCMV specificity of expanded NKG2C+ T cell clones remained unclear. Once again these clonotypes came out on top in the CD3+CD56-NKG2C+ fraction of several donors.

Turning to this clonotype: Its antigen is unknown.

Germline lookup yields CDR1 LGHNA and CDR2 YSLEER. The CDR3 contains 17 residues. With UMIs, 5'RACE template switching was used to make TCR beta cDNA. TCRdb reprocessed the 5' RACE reads, keeping one entry per CDR3 protein, no DNA. This sample's clone table lists approximately 110,000 distinct CDR3 sequences. V gene TRBV4-3 combines with J gene TRBJ1-2; TCRdb picks TRBD1, but there is no DNA to check that call. Input material: blood T cells: a sorted CD56 or NKG2C T cell subset, CD4+ or CD8+ T cells, or bulk PBMC T cells (not recorded which). The sequence was obtained from a woman aged 18 to 69 in good health. This CDR3 is CASSQDLQLRQYDGYTF.